The 9 T cell receptor beta chains listed next were all sequenced from one sample in a study of CD8+CD57+ T cells in acquired aplastic anemia. Patients chosen for sequencing had CD8+CD57+ cells that had expanded, as shown by flow cytometry. Template material for TCR beta VDJ and CDR3 profiling consisted of genomic DNA. MiXCR, run by TCRdb on the reads, gives a single entry per CDR3 protein. The table shows about half a million distinct CDR3 sequences, with around 30% occurring only once. Material: sorted CD4+, CD8+, or CD8+CD57+ T cells (not recorded which) from PBMCs. The receptor set was obtained from a human donor with aplastic anemia.

Comments on this clonotype: Since a much larger clone is just one base distant, this may be a read error. This chain links TRBV5-1 with TRBJ1-2; 8 bases align to TRBD1. Looked up from germline, CDR1 is SGHRS and CDR2 is YFSETQ. The CDR3 runs 15 residues. This CDR3 is CASSPPGQGDYGCTF. CDR3 DNA: TGCGCCAGCAGCCCTCCCGGACAGGGTGACTATGGCTGCACCTTC.

This chain links TRBV16 with TRBJ2-1; tentative D call: TRBD1 (5 bases). The CDR3 length is 16 residues. Trimming cost V 2 bases and J 0 bases, with 11 bases left between them. The germline V gene has CDR1 KGHSY and CDR2 FQNENV. The DNA for the CDR3 is TGTGCCAGCAGCCAAGGGGCAGCAGCCTCCTACAATGAGCAGTTCTTC. This sequence encodes CASSQGAAASYNEQFF.

This clonotype was seen repeatedly, ten times or more. The chain carries TRBV2 and TRBJ2-5; 7 bases fit TRBD1. Looked up from germline, CDR1 is SNHLY and CDR2 is FYNNEI. Losses at the gene ends were 8 bases for V and 5 bases for J; bases not matched to a gene: 5. The CDR3 contains 12 residues. The CDR3 loop is CASLRGTETQYF. CDR3 coding DNA: TGTGCCAGCCTCAGGGGGACCGAGACCCAGTACTTC.

This clonotype appeared a few times. The genes are TRBV5-4 and TRBJ1-1, with D unresolved. Deletions cut 2 bases from V and 1 base from J, with 9 bases between. CDR3 length: 14 residues. Per the germline V gene, CDR1 is SGHNT and CDR2 is YYREEE (reference sequence). In nucleotides, the CDR3 is TGTGCCAGCAGCTTAGATGTTACGAACACTGAAGCTTTCTTT. It is translated as CASSLDVTNTEAFF. Variable domain in full (rest from reference TRBV5-4 and TRBJ1-1): ETGVTQSPTHLIKTRGQQVTLRCSSQSGHNTVSWYQQALGQGPQFIFQYYREEENGRGNFPPRFSGLQFPNYSSELNVNALELDDSALYLCASSLDVTNTEAFFGQGTRLTVV.

The chain is built from TRBV11-2 and TRBJ2-1, with D uncertain. The V end lost 4 bases, the J end lost 0 bases, and 7 bases lay between the germline ends. The CDR3 sequence is 14 residues long. The V gene's germline CDR1 is SGHAT and CDR2 FQNNGV. CDR3 protein: CASSWGISYNEQFF. In nucleotides, the CDR3 is TGTGCCAGCAGCTGGGGAATCTCCTACAATGAGCAGTTCTTC.

Note on this clonotype: A much larger clone sits a single nucleotide away, making a read error possible. The chain links TRBV2 to TRBJ2-5; no clear D. Germline values: CDR1 SNHLY, CDR2 FYNNEI. The CDR3 is made up of 13 amino acids. CDR3 loop: CASSEDLQETQHF. The CDR3 bases are TGTGCCAGCAGTGAAGACTTACAAGAGACCCAGCACTTC.

The V call is TRBV20-1, the J call TRBJ2-3; D is unresolved. V was trimmed by 3 bases and J by 5 bases, leaving 9 bases between them. Germline CDR1 DFQATT, CDR2 SNEGSKA (reference sequence). The CDR3 runs to 12 residues. As DNA, the CDR3 is TGCAGTGCTAGTTTAGAAAAAGATACGCAGTATTTT. As protein: CSASLEKDTQYF.

Turning to this clonotype: The germline gene is not matched at one end of the junction; a read error may be the cause. The genes are TRBV2 and TRBJ2-5, with D tentatively TRBD1 or TRBD2 (6 bases each). CDR1 is SNHLY, CDR2 FYNNEI, per germline. CDR3 length: 14 residues. CDR3 in amino acids: CACRGGNVAETQYF. DNA of the CDR3: TGTGCCTGCAGGGGCGGGAACGTGGCAGAGACCCAGTACTTC.

This clonotype appeared a few times. The V call is TRBV9, the J call TRBJ1-3; 11 bases fit TRBD1. Germline-derived CDR1 and CDR2 are SGDLS and YYNGEE. There are 12 residues in the CDR3. J was trimmed by 15 bases and V by 7 bases; bases with no gene match: 9. CDR3 amino acids: CASSGTGGLPYF. The CDR3 nucleotides are TGTGCCAGCTCCGGGACAGGGGGACTCCCATATTTT.